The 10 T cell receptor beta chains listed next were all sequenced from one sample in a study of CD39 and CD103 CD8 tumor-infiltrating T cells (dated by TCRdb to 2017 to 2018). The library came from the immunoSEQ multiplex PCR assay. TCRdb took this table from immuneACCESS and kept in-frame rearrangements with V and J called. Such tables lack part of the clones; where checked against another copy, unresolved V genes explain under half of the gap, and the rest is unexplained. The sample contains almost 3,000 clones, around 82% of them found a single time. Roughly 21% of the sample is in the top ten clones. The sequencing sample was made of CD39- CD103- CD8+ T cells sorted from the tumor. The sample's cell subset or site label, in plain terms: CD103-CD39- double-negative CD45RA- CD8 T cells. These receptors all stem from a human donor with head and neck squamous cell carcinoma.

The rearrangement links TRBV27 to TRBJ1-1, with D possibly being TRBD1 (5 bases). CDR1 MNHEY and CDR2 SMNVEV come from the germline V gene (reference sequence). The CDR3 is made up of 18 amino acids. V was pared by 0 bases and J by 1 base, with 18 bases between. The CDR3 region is CASSLSISRAPPNTEAFF. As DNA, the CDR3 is TGTGCCAGCAGTTTATCGATTAGCAGGGCCCCACCGAACACTGAAGCTTTCTTT.

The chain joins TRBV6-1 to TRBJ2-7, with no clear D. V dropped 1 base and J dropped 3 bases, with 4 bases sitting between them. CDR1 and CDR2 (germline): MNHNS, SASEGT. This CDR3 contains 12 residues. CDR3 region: CASSEVFYEQYF. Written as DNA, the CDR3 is TGTGCCAGCAGTGAAGTATTCTACGAGCAGTACTTC.

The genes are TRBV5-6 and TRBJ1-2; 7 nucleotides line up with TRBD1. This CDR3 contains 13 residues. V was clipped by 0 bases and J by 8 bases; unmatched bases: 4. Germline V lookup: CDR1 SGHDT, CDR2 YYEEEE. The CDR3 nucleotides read TGTGCCAGCAGCTTGGAGGGGGCGCGAGGCTACACCTTC. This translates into CASSLEGARGYTF.

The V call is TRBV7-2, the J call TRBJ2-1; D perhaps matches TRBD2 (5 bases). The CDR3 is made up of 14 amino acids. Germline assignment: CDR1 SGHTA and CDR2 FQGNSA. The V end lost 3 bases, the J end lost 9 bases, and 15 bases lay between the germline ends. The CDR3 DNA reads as TGTGCCAGCAGCTTCGAGGACTTAGCCGGTGAGCAGTTCTTC. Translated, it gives CASSFEDLAGEQFF.

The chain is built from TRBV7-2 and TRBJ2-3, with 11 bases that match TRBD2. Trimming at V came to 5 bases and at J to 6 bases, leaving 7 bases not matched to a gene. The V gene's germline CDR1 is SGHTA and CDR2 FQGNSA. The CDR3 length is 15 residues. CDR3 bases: TGTGCCAGCAGCGCACTAGCGGGGGCGCCGGATACGCAGTATTTT. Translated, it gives CASSALAGAPDTQYF. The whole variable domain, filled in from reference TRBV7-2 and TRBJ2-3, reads GAGVSQSPSNKVTEKGKDVELRCDPISGHTALYWYRQSLGQGLEFLIYFQGNSAPDKSGLPSDRFSAERTGGSVSTLTIQRTQQEDSAVYLCASSALAGAPDTQYFGPGTRLTVL.

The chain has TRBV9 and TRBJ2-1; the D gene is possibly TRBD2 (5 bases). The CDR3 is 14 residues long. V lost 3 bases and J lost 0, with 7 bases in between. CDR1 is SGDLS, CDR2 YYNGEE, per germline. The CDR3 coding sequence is TGTGCCAGCAGCGCCGGGGACTCCTACAATGAGCAGTTCTTC. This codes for CASSAGDSYNEQFF.

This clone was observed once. This chain's CDR3 is CASSSPGTGDYGYTF. In DNA, the CDR3 is TGTGCCAGCAGTTCACCCGGGACAGGAGACTATGGCTACACCTTC. This sequence joins TRBV27 and TRBJ1-2; 8 bases line up with TRBD1. V trimming: 4 bases; J trimming: 3 bases; junction bases outside the gene matches: 7. CDR3 length: 15 amino acids. CDR1 is MNHEY, CDR2 SMNVEV, per germline (reference sequence).

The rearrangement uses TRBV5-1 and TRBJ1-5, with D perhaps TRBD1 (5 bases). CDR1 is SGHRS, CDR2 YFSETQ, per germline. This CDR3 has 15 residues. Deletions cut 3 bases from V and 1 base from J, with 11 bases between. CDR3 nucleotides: TGCGCCAGCAGCTATGTAGACAGCAGCAATCAGCCCCAGCATTTT. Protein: CASSYVDSSNQPQHF.

The CDR3 reads CASSIVESSVYNSPLHF. The CDR3 region has the DNA TGTGCCAGTAGTATAGTGGAGAGCTCGGTCTATAATTCACCCCTCCACTTT. The chain uses TRBV19 and TRBJ1-6; unclear D gene. The CDR3 has 17 residues. Germline CDR1 and CDR2: LNHDA and SQIVND (reference sequence). Between the trimmed V and J ends, which lost 1 base and 3 bases, there was a span of 13 bases. The variable domain in full, completed from reference TRBV19 and TRBJ1-6, reads DGGITQSPKYLFRKEGQNVTLSCEQNLNHDAMYWYRQDPGQGLRLIYYSQIVNDFQKGDIAEGYSVSREKKESFPLTVTSAQKNPTAFYLCASSIVESSVYNSPLHFGNGTRLTVT.

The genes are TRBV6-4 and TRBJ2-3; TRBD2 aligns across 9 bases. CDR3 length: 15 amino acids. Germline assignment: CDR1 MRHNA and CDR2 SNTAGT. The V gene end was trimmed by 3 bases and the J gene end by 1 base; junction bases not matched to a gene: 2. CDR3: CASSEERGGTDTQYF. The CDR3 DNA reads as TGTGCCAGCAGTGAAGAGCGGGGGGGCACAGATACGCAGTATTTT.